This T cell receptor beta chain was identified in a study of blood T cells in healthy people across ages. Study information: Template-switching capture recovered about one barcoded beta molecule per two T cells. General study findings and limits: Unsorted PBMCs prevented conclusive naive versus antigen-experienced comparison.

This clonotype has more than one count but fewer than ten. Its antigen remains unidentified. A second PCR, run for about 7 to 11 cycles, used a sample-barcoded 5' primer plus a J-beta primer mix. No fewer than 3 million CDR3-containing paired-end reads came from each sample. TCRdb used MiXCR to reprocess the 5' RACE reads, holding one entry per CDR3 protein. The data contain 800,000 or so distinct CDR3 sequences, 60% to 80% of them singletons. The CDR3 contains 12 residues. The germline CDR1 and CDR2 sequences are SQVTM and ANQGSEA. The V end lost 6 bases, the J end lost 4 bases, and 10 bases lay between the germline ends. Peripheral blood from each donor was collected in a volume of 9.5 to 10 milliliters.

The J gene is TRBJ2-1, the V gene TRBV29-1, with D maybe TRBD1 (6 bases). The sequence was obtained from a man under 40 in good health. The sample consisted of blood. The CDR3 DNA reads TGCAGCGTCTCCCAGGGGTACAATGAGCAGTTCTTC. Amino acids: CSVSQGYNEQFF.